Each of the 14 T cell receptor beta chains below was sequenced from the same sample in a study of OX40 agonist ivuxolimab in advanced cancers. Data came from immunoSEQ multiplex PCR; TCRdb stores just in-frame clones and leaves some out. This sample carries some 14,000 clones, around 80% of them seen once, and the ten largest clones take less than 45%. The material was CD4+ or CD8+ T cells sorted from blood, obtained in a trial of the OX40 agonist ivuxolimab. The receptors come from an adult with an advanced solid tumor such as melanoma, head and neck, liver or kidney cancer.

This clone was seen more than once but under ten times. The CDR3 loop is CASSGGRGEQYF. The CDR3 DNA reads as TGTGCCAGCAGTGGGGGTCGAGGCGAGCAGTACTTC. The chain uses TRBV27 and TRBJ2-7, with D perhaps matching TRBD1 or TRBD2 (5 bases each). Trimming took 5 bases from V and 6 from J, leaving 11 bases between them. Germline V lookup: CDR1 MNHEY, CDR2 SMNVEV (reference sequence). This CDR3 region has 12 residues.

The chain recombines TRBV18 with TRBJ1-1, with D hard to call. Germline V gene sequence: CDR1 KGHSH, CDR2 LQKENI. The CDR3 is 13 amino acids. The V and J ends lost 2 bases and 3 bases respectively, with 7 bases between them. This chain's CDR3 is CASSPSRDTEAFF. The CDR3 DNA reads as TGTGCCAGCTCACCATCCCGGGACACTGAAGCTTTCTTT. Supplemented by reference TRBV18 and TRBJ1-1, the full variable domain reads NAGVMQNPRHLVRRRGQEARLRCSPMKGHSHVYWYRQLPEEGLKFMVYLQKENIIDESGMPKERFSAEFPKEGPSILRIQQVVRGDSAAYFCASSPSRDTEAFFGQGTRLTVV.

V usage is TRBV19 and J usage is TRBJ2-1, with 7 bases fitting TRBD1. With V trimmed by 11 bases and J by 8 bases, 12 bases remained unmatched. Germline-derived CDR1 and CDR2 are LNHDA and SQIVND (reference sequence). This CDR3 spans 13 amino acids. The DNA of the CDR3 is TGTGCCTCAGCGAGACAGGGTGTCGATGAGCAGTTCTTC. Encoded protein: CASARQGVDEQFF.

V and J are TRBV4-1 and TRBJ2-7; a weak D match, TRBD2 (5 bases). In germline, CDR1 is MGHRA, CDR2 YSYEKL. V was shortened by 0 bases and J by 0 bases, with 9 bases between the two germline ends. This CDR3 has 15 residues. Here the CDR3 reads CASSQEPDFSYEQYF. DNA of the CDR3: TGCGCCAGCAGCCAAGAACCGGACTTCTCCTACGAGCAGTACTTC.

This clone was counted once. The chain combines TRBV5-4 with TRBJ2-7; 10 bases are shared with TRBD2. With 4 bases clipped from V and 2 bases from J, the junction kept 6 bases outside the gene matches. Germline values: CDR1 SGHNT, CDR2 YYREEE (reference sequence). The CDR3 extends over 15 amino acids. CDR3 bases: TGTGCCAGCAGCATGTTAGCGGGGGGCACCTACGAGCAGTACTTC. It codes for CASSMLAGGTYEQYF.

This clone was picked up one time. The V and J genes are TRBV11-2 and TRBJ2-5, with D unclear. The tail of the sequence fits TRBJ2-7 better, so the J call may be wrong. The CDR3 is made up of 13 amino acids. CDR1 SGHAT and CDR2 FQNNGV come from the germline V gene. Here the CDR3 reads CASSSSWHYEQYF. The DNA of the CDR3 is TGTGCCAGCAGCTCAAGTTGGCACTACGAGCAGTACTTC.

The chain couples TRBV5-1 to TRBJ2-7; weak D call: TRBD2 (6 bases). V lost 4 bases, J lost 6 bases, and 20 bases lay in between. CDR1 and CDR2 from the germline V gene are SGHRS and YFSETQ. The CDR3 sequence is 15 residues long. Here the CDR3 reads CASSPWDRGGLEQYF. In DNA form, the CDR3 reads TGCGCCAGCAGCCCCTGGGACCGTGGAGGGCTCGAGCAGTACTTC.

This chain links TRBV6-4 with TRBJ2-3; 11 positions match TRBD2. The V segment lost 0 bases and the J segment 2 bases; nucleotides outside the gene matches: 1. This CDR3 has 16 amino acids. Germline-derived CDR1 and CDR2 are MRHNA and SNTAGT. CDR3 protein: CASSDSSGGATDTQYF. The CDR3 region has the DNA TGTGCCAGCAGTGACTCTAGCGGGGGGGCCACAGATACGCAGTATTTT.

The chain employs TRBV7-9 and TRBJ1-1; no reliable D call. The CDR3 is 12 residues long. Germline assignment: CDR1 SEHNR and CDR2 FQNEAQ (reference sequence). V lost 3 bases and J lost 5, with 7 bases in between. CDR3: CASSFTGTEAFF. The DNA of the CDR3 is TGTGCCAGCAGCTTTACCGGGACTGAAGCTTTCTTT. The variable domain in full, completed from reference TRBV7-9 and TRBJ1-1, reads DTGVSQNPRHKITKRGQNVTFRCDPISEHNRLYWYRQTLGQGPEFLTYFQNEAQLEKSRLLSDRFSAERPKGSFSTLEIQRTEQGDSAMYLCASSFTGTEAFFGQGTRLTVV.

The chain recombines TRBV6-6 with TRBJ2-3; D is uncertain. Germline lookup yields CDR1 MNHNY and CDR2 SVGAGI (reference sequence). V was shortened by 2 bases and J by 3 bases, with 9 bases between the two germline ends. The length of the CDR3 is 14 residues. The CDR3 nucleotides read TGTGCCAGCAGTTACACGACGGTAACAGATACGCAGTATTTT. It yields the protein CASSYTTVTDTQYF.

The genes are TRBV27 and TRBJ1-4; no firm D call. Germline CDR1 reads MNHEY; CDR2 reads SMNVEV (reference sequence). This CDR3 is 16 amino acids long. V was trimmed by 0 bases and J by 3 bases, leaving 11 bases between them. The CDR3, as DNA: TGTGCCAGCAGTTTATCGGCAGGATTTGCTAATGAAAAACTGTTTTTT. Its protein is CASSLSAGFANEKLFF.

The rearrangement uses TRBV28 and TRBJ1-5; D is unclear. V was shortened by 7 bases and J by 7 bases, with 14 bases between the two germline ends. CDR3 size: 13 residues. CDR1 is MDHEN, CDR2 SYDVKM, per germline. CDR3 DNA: TGTGCCAGCATCACTGGGTCGGGACAGCCCCAGCATTTT. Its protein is CASITGSGQPQHF.

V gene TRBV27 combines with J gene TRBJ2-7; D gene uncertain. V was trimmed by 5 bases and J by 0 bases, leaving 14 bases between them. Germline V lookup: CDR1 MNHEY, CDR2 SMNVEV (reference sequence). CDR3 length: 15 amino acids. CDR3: CASSLVASLSYEQYF. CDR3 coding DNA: TGTGCCAGCAGTCTAGTCGCGAGTCTCTCCTACGAGCAGTACTTC.

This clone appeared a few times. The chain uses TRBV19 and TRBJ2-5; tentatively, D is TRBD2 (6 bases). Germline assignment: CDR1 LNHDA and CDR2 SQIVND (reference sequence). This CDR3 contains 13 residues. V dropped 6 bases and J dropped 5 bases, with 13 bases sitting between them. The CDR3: CASSPTRRETQYF. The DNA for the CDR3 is TGTGCCAGTAGCCCGACTAGGAGGGAGACCCAGTACTTC.